Listed here is a single T cell receptor (beta chain). The record originates from a study of shared T cell receptors in the human thymus. Using immunoSEQ multiplex PCR, the repertoire was profiled, and TCRdb retains in-frame clones only, with some absent. Of more than 300,000 clones in the sample, roughly 94% were seen once. The CDR3 runs to 14 residues. Germline loops: CDR1 MDHEN, CDR2 SYDVKM. V was trimmed by 3 bases and J by 3 bases, leaving 9 bases between them. J is TRBJ1-5 and V is TRBV28; the D is unclear. The sequence came from a human donor. Sequencing was done on a sample of thymocytes. The CDR3 region is CASSFSGDNQPQHF. As DNA, the CDR3 is TGTGCCAGCAGTTTTTCGGGTGACAATCAGCCCCAGCATTTT.